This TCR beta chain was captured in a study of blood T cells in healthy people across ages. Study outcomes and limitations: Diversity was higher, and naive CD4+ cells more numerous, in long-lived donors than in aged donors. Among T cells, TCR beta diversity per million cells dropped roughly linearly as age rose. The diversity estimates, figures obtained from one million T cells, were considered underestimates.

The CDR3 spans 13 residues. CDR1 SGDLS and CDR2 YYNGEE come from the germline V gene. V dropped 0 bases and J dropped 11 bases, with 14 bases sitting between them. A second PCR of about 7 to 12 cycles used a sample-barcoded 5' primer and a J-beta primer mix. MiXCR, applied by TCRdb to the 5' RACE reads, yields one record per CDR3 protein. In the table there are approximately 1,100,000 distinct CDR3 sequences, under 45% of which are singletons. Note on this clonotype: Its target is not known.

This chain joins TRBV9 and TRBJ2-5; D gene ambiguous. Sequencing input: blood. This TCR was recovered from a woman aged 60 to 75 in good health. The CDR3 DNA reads TGTGCCAGCAGCGTAGCTAGTTTCAATGAGCAGTACTTC. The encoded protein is CASSVASFNEQYF.